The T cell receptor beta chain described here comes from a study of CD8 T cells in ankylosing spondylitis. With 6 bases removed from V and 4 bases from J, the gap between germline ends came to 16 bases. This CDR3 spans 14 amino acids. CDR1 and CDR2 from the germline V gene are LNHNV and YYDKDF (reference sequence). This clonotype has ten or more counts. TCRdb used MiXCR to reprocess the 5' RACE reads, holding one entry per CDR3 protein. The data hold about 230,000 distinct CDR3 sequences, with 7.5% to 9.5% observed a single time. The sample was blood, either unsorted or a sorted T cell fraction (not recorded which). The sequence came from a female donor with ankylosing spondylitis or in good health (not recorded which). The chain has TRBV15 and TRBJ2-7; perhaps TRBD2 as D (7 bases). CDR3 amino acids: CATSPRGGPYEQYF. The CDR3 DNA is TGTGCCACCAGTCCTCGCGGGGGCCCATACGAGCAGTACTTC.